A selection of T cell receptor beta chains follows, all from one sample in a study of CXCR4 blockade with PD-1 therapy in pancreatic cancer. TCRdb's copy holds only in-frame clones and misses some; the assay was immunoSEQ multiplex PCR. The profile shows roughly 18,000 clones, over 55% of them singletons. Sequenced: tumor tissue. All receptors come from a human donor with pancreatic ductal adenocarcinoma. Each CDR3 is given with its conserved first and last residue. The D gene is left open where the match is weak. Clone size is not always given. Where it is, it says once, few, many or a class for expanded clones.

v_gene,d_gene,j_gene,abundance,CDR3aa,CDR3nt
TRBV28,TRBD1,TRBJ1-2,NA,CASSSDRGWYGYTF,TGTGCCAGCAGTTCCGACAGGGGATGGTATGGCTACACCTTC
TRBV18,TRBD2,TRBJ2-2,medium-sized,CASSPLPSGSESGELFF,TGTGCCAGCTCACCACTCCCTAGCGGGAGCGAATCCGGGGAGCTGTTTTTT
TRBV12-5,NA,TRBJ1-2,NA,CASGLGGYGYTF,TGTGCTAGTGGTTTGGGGGGCTATGGCTACACCTTC
TRBV28,TRBD1,TRBJ1-5,NA,CATTDRVGNQLQHF,TGTGCCACCACGGACAGGGTAGGCAATCAGCTCCAGCATTTT
TRBV29-1,NA,TRBJ2-2,few,CSVEAGNTGELFF,TGCAGCGTTGAAGCGGGCAACACCGGGGAGCTGTTTTTT
TRBV30,NA,TRBJ1-4,few,CAWRFSEFNEKLFF,TGTGCCTGGAGGTTCAGTGAGTTTAATGAAAAACTGTTTTTT
TRBV18,NA,TRBJ1-4,NA,CASSPVTDGEKLFF,TGTGCCAGCTCACCTGTTACCGACGGGGAAAAACTGTTTTTT
TRBV9,NA,TRBJ2-1,NA,CASSGGQGNEQFF,TGTGCCAGCAGTGGGGGGCAGGGAAATGAGCAGTTCTTC
TRBV9,TRBD2,TRBJ2-3,few,CASSASGKADTQYF,TGTGCCAGCAGCGCTAGCGGGAAGGCAGATACGCAGTATTTT
TRBV19,TRBD1,TRBJ1-3,NA,CASIRDRGGNTIYF,TGTGCCAGTATCCGGGACAGGGGTGGAAACACCATATATTTT
TRBV18,NA,TRBJ1-1,NA,CASSPPGTEAFF,TGTGCCAGCTCACCACCGGGTACTGAAGCTTTCTTT
TRBV19,NA,TRBJ2-2,NA,CASSLKGLTGELFF,TGTGCCAGTAGTCTCAAAGGACTAACCGGGGAGCTGTTTTTT
TRBV28,NA,TRBJ2-3,NA,CASSPRDTSPTDTQYF,TGTGCCAGCAGTCCCCGGGACACCTCACCCACAGATACGCAGTATTTT
TRBV19,TRBD1,TRBJ2-5,once,CASSITGGQETQYF,TGTGCCAGTAGTATCACAGGGGGGCAAGAGACCCAGTACTTC
TRBV28,TRBD1,TRBJ1-1,few,CASSFRDSRGTEAFF,TGTGCCAGCAGTTTCAGGGACAGCCGAGGGACTGAAGCTTTCTTT
TRBV29-1,TRBD2,TRBJ2-1,NA,CSVSPGLVENNEQFF,TGCAGCGTGTCACCGGGACTAGTCGAGAACAATGAGCAGTTCTTC
TRBV28,NA,TRBJ1-3,NA,CASSLGANTIYF,TGTGCCAGCAGTTTGGGGGCGAACACCATATATTTT
TRBV6-8,NA,TRBJ2-6,NA,CATVGSGANVLTF,TGTGCCACAGTGGGTTCTGGGGCCAACGTCCTGACTTTC
TRBV15,TRBD2,TRBJ2-1,NA,CATSRGGGLAGESEQFF,TGTGCCACCAGCAGAGGAGGTGGGCTAGCGGGAGAAAGCGAGCAGTTCTTC
TRBV28,TRBD1,TRBJ2-7,few,CASSPDRDSKQYF,TGTGCCAGCAGTCCGGACAGGGATTCGAAGCAGTACTTC
TRBV29-1,NA,TRBJ1-4,NA,CSARLATINEKLFF,TGCAGCGCCCGTCTGGCTACGATTAATGAAAAACTGTTTTTT
TRBV28,NA,TRBJ2-7,NA,CASSWTATSYEQYF,TGTGCCAGCAGTTGGACAGCTACTTCCTACGAGCAGTACTTC
TRBV19,NA,TRBJ2-1,NA,CASSIPTGIRSYNEQFF,TGTGCCAGTAGTATACCCACCGGGATTCGGTCCTACAATGAGCAGTTCTTC
TRBV19,TRBD2,TRBJ2-3,NA,CASSIRASGLNRDTQYF,TGTGCCAGTAGTATAAGGGCTAGCGGGCTTAATCGGGATACGCAGTATTTT
TRBV9,NA,TRBJ2-7,NA,CASSEAGVTYEQYF,TGTGCCAGCAGTGAAGCTGGGGTCACCTACGAACAGTACTTC
TRBV6-8,NA,TRBJ1-1,few,CAISALGTLNTEAFF,TGTGCCATCAGTGCATTAGGGACGTTGAACACTGAAGCTTTCTTT
TRBV5-1,TRBD1,TRBJ2-7,NA,CASSFETGANEQYF,TGCGCCAGCAGCTTTGAGACAGGGGCGAACGAGCAGTACTTC
TRBV14,NA,TRBJ1-4,few,CASSQASGNEKLFF,TGTGCCAGCAGCCAAGCGAGTGGTAATGAAAAACTGTTTTTT
TRBV28,NA,TRBJ1-3,NA,CASSLGGERNTIYF,TGTGCCAGCAGTCTGGGGGGGGAGAGAAACACCATATATTTT
TRBV19,NA,TRBJ1-1,NA,CASSIGRINEAFF,TGTGCCAGTAGTATAGGACGGATAAATGAAGCTTTCTTT
TRBV11-3,NA,TRBJ2-7,medium-sized,CASSVVSGTQHEQYF,TGTGCCAGCAGCGTGGTTTCCGGGACGCAGCACGAGCAGTACTTC
TRBV28,NA,TRBJ2-2,NA,CASKDNTNTGELFF,TGTGCCAGCAAGGACAATACGAACACCGGGGAGCTGTTTTTT
TRBV19,TRBD2,TRBJ2-2,NA,CASSIDRSSGRAGTGELFF,TGTGCCAGTAGTATAGATAGGTCTAGCGGGAGAGCTGGTACCGGGGAGCTGTTTTTT
TRBV28,NA,TRBJ1-3,NA,CASSLLVGSGSGNTIYF,TGTGCCAGCAGTTTATTAGTGGGATCAGGGTCCGGAAACACCATATATTTT
TRBV1,NA,TRBJ1-4,NA,CASSTWGGTNEKLFF,TGCGCCAGCAGCACCTGGGGGGGAACTAATGAAAAACTGTTTTTT
TRBV30,NA,TRBJ1-3,few,CAWSSGNTIYF,TGTGCCTGGAGTTCTGGAAACACCATATATTTT
TRBV18,TRBD1,TRBJ2-3,NA,CASSPPRGGRSTDTQYF,TGTGCCAGCTCACCTCCTCGAGGGGGCAGAAGCACAGATACGCAGTATTTT
TRBV7-5,NA,TRBJ2-3,NA,CASSLMGGVQADTQYF,TGTGCCAGCAGCTTGATGGGGGGCGTTCAAGCAGATACGCAGTATTTT
TRBV28,TRBD1,TRBJ2-7,NA,CASSRQGATSYEQYF,TGTGCCAGCAGTAGACAGGGGGCTACTTCCTACGAGCAGTACTTC
TRBV19,NA,TRBJ2-3,NA,CASSPGEVADTQYF,TGTGCCAGTAGTCCGGGAGAGGTTGCAGATACGCAGTATTTT
TRBV19,NA,TRBJ1-1,NA,CASKSGPDGSEAFF,TGTGCCAGTAAATCGGGACCCGATGGGTCTGAAGCTTTCTTT
TRBV18,NA,TRBJ1-1,NA,CASSPPIASTEAFF,TGTGCCAGCTCACCTCCAATAGCGAGCACTGAAGCTTTCTTT
TRBV7-2,NA,TRBJ2-5,NA,CASSLGQEETQYF,TGTGCCAGCAGCTTAGGTCAGGAGGAGACCCAGTACTTC
TRBV9,NA,TRBJ2-3,NA,CASRPQGLGTDTQYF,TGTGCCAGCAGACCACAGGGACTCGGCACAGATACGCAGTATTTT
TRBV6-8,TRBD1,TRBJ2-7,few,CAISTGGYEQYF,TGTGCCATTTCGACAGGGGGATACGAGCAGTACTTC
TRBV19,NA,TRBJ2-1,NA,CASSIQRASYNEQFF,TGTGCCAGTAGTATCCAGCGGGCCTCCTACAATGAGCAGTTCTTC
TRBV10-1,NA,TRBJ2-7,NA,CASSELRAGRTYEQYF,TGCGCCAGCAGTGAGTTGAGGGCAGGGAGGACCTACGAGCAGTACTTC
TRBV6-8,TRBD2,TRBJ2-3,NA,CASIRAGSTDTQYF,TGTGCCAGCATAAGAGCGGGAAGCACAGATACGCAGTATTTT
TRBV19,NA,TRBJ2-3,NA,CASSSRAGTDTQYF,TGTGCCAGTAGTTCCCGGGCCGGAACAGATACGCAGTATTTT
TRBV28,TRBD1,TRBJ2-1,NA,CASRGRTGTYNEQFF,TGTGCCAGCAGAGGCCGGACAGGGACGTACAATGAGCAGTTCTTC
TRBV28,NA,TRBJ2-7,NA,CASSLSRSRAGEQYF,TGTGCCAGCAGTTTAAGTCGCAGCAGGGCGGGCGAGCAGTACTTC
TRBV18,NA,TRBJ1-4,once,CASSPPQASNEKLFF,TGTGCCAGCTCACCACCCCAGGCATCTAATGAAAAACTGTTTTTT
TRBV18,NA,TRBJ1-2,NA,CASSPDGWGGYTF,TGTGCCAGCTCCCCGGACGGCTGGGGTGGCTACACCTTC
TRBV7-7,TRBD1,TRBJ1-4,few,CASSQRGATGLVEKLFF,TGTGCCAGCAGCCAAAGAGGGGCGACAGGGCTCGTGGAAAAACTGTTTTTT
TRBV1,NA,TRBJ1-1,NA,CASSQEAASLSAEAFF,TGCGCCAGCAGCCAAGAAGCGGCCAGTCTGTCGGCTGAAGCTTTCTTT
TRBV29-1,NA,TRBJ1-2,NA,CSVKVGEGWLYGYTF,TGCAGCGTTAAAGTGGGGGAGGGGTGGCTCTATGGCTACACCTTC
TRBV4-1,TRBD1,TRBJ1-4,NA,CASSQTDRGKTNEKLFF,TGCGCCAGCAGCCAAACAGACAGGGGAAAAACTAATGAAAAACTGTTTTTT